The TCR beta chain described here comes from a study of blood T cell repertoires in COVID-19. At the level of the study: Sources were T cells, B-cell-depleted T cells, or PBMCs; the material itself was cDNA or gDNA.

CDR1 LNHDA and CDR2 SQIVND come from the germline V gene (reference sequence). The CDR3 length is 14 residues. V gave up 4 bases and J gave up 4 bases; unmatched junction bases: 5. Source study methods: Estimation of nucleated cell counts relied on the amplification of reference gene primers. This table comes from immunoSEQ multiplex PCR, and its TCRdb copy is limited to in-frame clones, with some not included. V and J calls and clone size are copied from that table; D and trimming were computed from the DNA. The sample holds 200,000 to 250,000 clones, approximately 83% seen once. The genes are TRBV19 and TRBJ1-1; 8 bases line up with TRBD1. This receptor was taken from a woman in her 30s who had recovered from COVID-19. Sequences were obtained from peripheral blood. This chain's CDR3 is CASSTPGGVTEAFF. The CDR3 DNA reads TGTGCCAGTAGTACGCCAGGGGGCGTCACTGAAGCTTTCTTT.